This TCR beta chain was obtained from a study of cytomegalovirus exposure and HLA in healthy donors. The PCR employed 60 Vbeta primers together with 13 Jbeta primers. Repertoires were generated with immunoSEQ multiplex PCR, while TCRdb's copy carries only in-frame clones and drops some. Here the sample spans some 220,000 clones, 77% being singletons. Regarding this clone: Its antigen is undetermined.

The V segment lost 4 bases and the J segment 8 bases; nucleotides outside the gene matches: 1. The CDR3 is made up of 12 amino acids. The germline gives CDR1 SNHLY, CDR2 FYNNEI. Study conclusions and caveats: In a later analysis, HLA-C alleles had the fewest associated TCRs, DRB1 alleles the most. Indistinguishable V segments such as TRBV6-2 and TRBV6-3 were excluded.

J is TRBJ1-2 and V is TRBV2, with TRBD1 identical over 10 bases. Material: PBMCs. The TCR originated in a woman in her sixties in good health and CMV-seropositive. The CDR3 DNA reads TGTGCCAGCAGTGGACAGGGGGCGGGCTACACCTTC. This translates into CASSGQGAGYTF. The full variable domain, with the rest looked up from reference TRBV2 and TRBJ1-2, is EPEVTQTPSHQVTQMGQEVILRCVPISNHLYFYWYRQILGQKVEFLVSFYNNEISEKSEIFDDQFSVERPDGSNFTLKIRSTKLEDSAMYFCASSGQGAGYTFGSGTRLTVV.